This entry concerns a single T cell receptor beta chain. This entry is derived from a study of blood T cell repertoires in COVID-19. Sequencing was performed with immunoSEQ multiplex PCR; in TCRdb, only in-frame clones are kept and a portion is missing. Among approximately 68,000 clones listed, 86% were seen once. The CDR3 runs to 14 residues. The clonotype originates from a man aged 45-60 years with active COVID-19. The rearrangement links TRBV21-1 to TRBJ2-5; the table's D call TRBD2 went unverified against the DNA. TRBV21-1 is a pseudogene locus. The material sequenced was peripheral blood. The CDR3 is CASSKGLLQETQYF. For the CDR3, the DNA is TGTGCCAGCAGCAAAGGACTGCTCCAAGAGACCCAGTACTTC.